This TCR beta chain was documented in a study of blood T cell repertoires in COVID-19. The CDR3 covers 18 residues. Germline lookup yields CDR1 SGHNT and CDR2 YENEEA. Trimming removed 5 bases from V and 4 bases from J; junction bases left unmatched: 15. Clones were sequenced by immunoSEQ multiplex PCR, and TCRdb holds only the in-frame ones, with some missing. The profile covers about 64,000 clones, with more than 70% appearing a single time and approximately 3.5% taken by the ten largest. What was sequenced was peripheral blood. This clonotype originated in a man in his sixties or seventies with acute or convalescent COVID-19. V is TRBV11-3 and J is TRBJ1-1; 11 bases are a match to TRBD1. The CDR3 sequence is CASSPVGTGGILGTEAFF. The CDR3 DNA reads TGTGCCAGCAGCCCAGTTGGGACAGGGGGGATCCTGGGCACTGAAGCTTTCTTT. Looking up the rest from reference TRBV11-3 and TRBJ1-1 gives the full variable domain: EAGVVQSPRYKIIEKKQPVAFWCNPISGHNTLYWYLQNLGQGPELLIRYENEEAVDDSQLPKDRFSAERLKGVDSTLKIQPAELGDSAVYLCASSPVGTGGILGTEAFFGQGTRLTVV.